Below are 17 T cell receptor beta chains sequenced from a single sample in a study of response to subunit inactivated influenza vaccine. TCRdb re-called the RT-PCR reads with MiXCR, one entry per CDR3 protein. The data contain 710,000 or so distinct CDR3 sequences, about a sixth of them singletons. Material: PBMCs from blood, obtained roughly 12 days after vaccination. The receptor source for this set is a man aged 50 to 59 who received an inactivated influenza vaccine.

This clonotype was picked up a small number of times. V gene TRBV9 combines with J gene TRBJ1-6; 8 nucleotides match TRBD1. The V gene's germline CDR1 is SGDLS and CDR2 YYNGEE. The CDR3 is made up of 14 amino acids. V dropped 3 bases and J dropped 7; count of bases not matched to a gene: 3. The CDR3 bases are TGTGCCAGCAGCGAGACAGGGGACAATTCACCCCTCCACTTT. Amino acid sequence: CASSETGDNSPLHF. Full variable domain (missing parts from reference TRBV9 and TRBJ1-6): DSGVTQTPKHLITATGQRVTLRCSPRSGDLSVYWYQQSLDQGLQFLIQYYNGEERAKGNILERFSAQQFPDLHSELNLSSLELGDSALYFCASSETGDNSPLHFGNGTRLTVT.

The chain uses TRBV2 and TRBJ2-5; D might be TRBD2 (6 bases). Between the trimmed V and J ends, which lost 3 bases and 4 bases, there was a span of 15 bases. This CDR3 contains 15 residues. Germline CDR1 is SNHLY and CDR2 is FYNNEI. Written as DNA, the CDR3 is TGTGCCAGCAGTGAGGCCCGGGGGTTTGCAGAGACCCAGTACTTC. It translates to CASSEARGFAETQYF.

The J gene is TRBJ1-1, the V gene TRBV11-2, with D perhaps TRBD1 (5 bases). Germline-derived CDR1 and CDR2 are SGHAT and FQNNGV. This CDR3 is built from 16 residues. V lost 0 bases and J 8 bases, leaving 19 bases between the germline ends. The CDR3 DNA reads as TGTGCCAGCAGCTTAGATCATCGGGCAGGGAGGCGGGAAGCTTTCTTT. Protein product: CASSLDHRAGRREAFF.

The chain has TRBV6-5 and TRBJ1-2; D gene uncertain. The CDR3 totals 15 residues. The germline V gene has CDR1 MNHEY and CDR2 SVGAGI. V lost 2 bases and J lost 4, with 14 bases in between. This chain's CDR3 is CASSYPNEGIYGYTF. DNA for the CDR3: TGTGCCAGCAGTTACCCAAACGAGGGAATCTATGGCTACACCTTC.

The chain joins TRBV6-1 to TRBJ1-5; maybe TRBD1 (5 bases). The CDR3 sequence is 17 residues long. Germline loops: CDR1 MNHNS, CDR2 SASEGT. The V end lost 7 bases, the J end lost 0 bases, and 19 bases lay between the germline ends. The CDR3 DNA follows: TGTGCCAGCACTACCGGGACGGGGGGGTATAGCAATCAGCCCCAGCATTTT. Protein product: CASTTGTGGYSNQPQHF.

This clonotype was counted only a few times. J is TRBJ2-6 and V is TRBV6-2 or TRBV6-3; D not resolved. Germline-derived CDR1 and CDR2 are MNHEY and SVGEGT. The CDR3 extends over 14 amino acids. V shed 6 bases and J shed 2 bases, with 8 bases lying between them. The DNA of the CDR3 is TGTGCCAGCAGGGTCGACCCTGGGGCCAACGTCCTGACTTTC. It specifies CASRVDPGANVLTF.

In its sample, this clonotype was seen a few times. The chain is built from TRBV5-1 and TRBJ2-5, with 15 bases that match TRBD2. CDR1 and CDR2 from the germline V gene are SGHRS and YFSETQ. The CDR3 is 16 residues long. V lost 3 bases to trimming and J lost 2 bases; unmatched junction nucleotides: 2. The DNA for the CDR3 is TGCGCCAGCAGCTGGGGACTAGCGGGAGGACAAGAGACCCAGTACTTC. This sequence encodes CASSWGLAGGQETQYF.

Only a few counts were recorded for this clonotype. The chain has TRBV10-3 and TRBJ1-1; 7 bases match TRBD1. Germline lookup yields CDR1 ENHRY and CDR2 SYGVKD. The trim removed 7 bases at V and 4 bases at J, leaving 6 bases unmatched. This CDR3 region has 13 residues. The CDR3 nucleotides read TGTGCCATCACTTCACAGGGGTCCACTGAAGCTTTCTTT. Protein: CAITSQGSTEAFF.

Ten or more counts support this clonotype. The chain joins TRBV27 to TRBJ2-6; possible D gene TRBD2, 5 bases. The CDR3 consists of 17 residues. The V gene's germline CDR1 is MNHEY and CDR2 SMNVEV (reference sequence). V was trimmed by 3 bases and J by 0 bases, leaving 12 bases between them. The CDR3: CASSFLAGSSGANVLTF. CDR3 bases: TGTGCCAGCAGTTTCCTGGCGGGTTCCTCTGGGGCCAACGTCCTGACTTTC.

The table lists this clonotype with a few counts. The CDR3 loop is CSAPRGGFSYNEQFF. The CDR3 nucleotides are TGCAGTGCTCCCCGGGGTGGGTTCTCCTACAATGAGCAGTTCTTC. The V and J genes are TRBV20-1 and TRBJ2-1; perhaps TRBD2 as D (5 bases). CDR1 and CDR2 (germline): DFQATT, SNEGSKA (reference sequence). V lost 5 bases and J lost 0, with 14 bases in between. The CDR3 has 15 residues.

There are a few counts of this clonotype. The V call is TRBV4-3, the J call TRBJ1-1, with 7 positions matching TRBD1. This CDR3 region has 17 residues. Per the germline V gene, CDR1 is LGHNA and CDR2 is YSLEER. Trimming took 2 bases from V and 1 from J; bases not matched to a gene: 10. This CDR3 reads CASSQYSGRGANTEAFF. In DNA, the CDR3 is TGCGCCAGCAGCCAATATTCAGGCAGGGGGGCGAACACTGAAGCTTTCTTT.

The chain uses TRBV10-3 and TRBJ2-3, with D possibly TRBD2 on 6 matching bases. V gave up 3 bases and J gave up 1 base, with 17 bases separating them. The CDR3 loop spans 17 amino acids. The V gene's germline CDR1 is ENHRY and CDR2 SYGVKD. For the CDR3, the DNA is TGTGCCATCAGTGATAAGGGTAGCGGCGGCCGCACAGATACGCAGTATTTT. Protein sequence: CAISDKGSGGRTDTQYF.

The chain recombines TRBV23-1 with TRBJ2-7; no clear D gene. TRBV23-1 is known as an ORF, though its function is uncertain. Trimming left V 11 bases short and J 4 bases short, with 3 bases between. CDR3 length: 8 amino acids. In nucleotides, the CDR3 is TGCGCCGGTTACGAGCAGTACTTC. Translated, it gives CAGYEQYF.

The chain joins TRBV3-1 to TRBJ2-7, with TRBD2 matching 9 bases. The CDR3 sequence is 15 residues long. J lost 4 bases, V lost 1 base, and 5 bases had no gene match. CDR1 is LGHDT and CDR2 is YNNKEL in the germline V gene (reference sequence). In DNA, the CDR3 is TGTGCCAGCAGCCAAGTAACTAGCGGGCCATACGAGCAGTACTTC. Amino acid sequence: CASSQVTSGPYEQYF.

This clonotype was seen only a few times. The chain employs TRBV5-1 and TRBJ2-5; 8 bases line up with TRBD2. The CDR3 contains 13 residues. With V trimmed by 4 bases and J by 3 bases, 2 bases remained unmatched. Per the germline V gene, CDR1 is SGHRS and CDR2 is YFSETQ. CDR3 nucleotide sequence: TGCGCCAGCAGCGCGGGGGGAGAAGAGACCCAGTACTTC. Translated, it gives CASSAGGEETQYF.

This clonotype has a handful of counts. The DNA of the CDR3 is TGTGCCAGCAGGCAAACGACTAGCTACGAGCAGTACTTC. Translation: CASRQTTSYEQYF. The rearrangement joins TRBV14 to TRBJ2-7, with D possibly TRBD2 on 6 matching bases. The V end lost 6 bases, the J end lost 3 bases, and 12 bases lay between the germline ends. Germline CDR1 is SGHDN and CDR2 is FVKESK. This CDR3 spans 13 amino acids.

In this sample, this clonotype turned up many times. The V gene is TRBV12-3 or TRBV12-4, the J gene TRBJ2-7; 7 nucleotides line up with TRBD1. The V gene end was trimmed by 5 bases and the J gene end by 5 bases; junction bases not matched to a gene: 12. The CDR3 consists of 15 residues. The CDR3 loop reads CASSTRTGPLDEQYF. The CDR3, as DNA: TGTGCCAGCAGTACACGGACAGGACCTTTGGACGAGCAGTACTTC.